This TCR beta chain came from a study of early T cells in non-severe SARS-CoV-2 infection. This CDR3 has 19 amino acids. Trimming left V 4 bases short and J 0 bases short, with 19 bases between. Looked up from germline, CDR1 is MNHNS and CDR2 is SASEGT. From the 5' RACE reads, TCRdb called clonotypes with MiXCR, one entry per CDR3 protein. This sample yields tens of thousands of distinct CDR3 sequences, of which more than 9% are seen a single time; around 1.7% belongs to the top ten. In this sample, this clonotype turned up once. The chain uses TRBV6-1 and TRBJ2-6; TRBD1 might be the D (5 bases). The receptor's source is an adult who was a healthcare worker with PCR-confirmed SARS-CoV-2 infection or an uninfected control (not recorded which). The sequencing input was whole blood. The CDR3 sequence is CASSALTTQDLSGANVLTF. CDR3 sequence (DNA): TGTGCCAGCAGTGCACTTACCACACAGGACCTCTCTGGGGCCAACGTCCTGACTTTC.